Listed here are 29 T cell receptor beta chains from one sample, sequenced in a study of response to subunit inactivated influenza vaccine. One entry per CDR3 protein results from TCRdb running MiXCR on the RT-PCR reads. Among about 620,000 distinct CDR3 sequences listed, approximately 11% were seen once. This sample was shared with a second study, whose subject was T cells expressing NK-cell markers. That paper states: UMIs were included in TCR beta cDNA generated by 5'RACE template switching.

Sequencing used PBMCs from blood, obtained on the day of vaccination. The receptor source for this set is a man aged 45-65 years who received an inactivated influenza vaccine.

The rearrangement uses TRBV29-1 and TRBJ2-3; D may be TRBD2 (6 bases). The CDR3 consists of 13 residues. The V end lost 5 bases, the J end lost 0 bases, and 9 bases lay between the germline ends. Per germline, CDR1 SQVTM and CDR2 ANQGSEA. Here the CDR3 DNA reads TGCAGCGTTCTGCGGGATAGCACAGATACGCAGTATTTT. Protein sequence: CSVLRDSTDTQYF.

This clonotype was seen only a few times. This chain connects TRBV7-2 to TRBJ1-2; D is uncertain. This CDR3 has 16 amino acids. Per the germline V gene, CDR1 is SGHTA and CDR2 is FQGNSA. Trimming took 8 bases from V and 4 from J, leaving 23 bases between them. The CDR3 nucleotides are TGTGCCAGCCACCCCCAAGGATTGAGGATAAGCTATGGCTACACCTTC. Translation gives CASHPQGLRISYGYTF.

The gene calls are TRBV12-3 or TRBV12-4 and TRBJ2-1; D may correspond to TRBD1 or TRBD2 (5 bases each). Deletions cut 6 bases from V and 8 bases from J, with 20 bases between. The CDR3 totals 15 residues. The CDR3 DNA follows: TGTGCCAGCAGGGGGCCTGGGGGAATATCATATGAGCAGTTCTTC. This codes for CASRGPGGISYEQFF.

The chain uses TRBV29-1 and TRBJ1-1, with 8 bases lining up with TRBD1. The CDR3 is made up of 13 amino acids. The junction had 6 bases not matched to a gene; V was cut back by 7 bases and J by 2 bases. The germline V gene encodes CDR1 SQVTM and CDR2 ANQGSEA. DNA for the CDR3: TGCAGCGCGACAGGGGTTATAAACACTGAAGCTTTCTTT. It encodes CSATGVINTEAFF.

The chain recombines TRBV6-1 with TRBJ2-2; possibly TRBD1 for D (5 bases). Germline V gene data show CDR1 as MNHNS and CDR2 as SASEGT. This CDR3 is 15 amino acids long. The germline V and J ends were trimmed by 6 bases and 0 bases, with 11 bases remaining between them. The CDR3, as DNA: TGTGCCAGCAGAAAGACAGATCCGAACACCGGGGAGCTGTTTTTT. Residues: CASRKTDPNTGELFF.

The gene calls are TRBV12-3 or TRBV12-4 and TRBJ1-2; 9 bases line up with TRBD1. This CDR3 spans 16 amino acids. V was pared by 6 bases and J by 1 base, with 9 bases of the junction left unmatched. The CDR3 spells CASRYSGTGSNYGYTF. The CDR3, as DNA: TGTGCCAGCAGGTACTCCGGGACAGGGAGTAACTATGGCTACACCTTC.

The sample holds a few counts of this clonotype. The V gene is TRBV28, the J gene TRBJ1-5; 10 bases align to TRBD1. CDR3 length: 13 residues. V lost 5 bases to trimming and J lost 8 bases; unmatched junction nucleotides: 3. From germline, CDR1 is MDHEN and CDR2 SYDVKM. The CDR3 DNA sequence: TGTGCCAGCAGTGACAGGGGGCGGGAGCCCCAGCATTTT. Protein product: CASSDRGREPQHF.

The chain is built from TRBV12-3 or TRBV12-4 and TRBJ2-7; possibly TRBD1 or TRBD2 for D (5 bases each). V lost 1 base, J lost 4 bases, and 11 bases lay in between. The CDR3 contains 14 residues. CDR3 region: CASSLDPGPYEQYF. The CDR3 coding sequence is TGTGCCAGCAGTTTAGACCCGGGACCTTACGAGCAGTACTTC.

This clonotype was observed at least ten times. The CDR3 loop is CASSPTRTYNEQFF. In DNA form, the CDR3 reads TGCGCCAGCAGCCCGACGCGAACCTACAATGAGCAGTTCTTC. The V call is TRBV4-3, the J call TRBJ2-1; D call uncertain. The CDR3 loop spans 14 amino acids. Trimming cost V 4 bases and J 2 bases, with 9 bases left between them. Germline CDR1 reads LGHNA; CDR2 reads YSLEER.

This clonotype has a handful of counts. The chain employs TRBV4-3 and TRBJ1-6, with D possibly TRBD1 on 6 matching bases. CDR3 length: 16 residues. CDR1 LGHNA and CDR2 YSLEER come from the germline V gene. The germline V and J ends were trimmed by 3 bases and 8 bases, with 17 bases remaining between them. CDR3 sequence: CASSQEAGRGYSPLHF. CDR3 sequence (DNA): TGCGCCAGCAGCCAGGAGGCGGGCAGGGGTTATTCACCCCTCCACTTT.

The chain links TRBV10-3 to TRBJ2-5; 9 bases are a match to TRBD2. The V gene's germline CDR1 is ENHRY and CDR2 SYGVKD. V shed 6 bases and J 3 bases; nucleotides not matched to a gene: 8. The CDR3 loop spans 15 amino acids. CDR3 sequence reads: CAIRVAGEGKETQYF. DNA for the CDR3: TGTGCCATCAGAGTAGCGGGAGAGGGGAAAGAGACCCAGTACTTC.

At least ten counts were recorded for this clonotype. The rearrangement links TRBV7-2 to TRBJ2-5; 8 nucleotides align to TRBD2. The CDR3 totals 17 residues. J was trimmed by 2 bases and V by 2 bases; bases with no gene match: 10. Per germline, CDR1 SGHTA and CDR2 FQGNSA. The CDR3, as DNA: TGTGCCAGCAGCTTACGGGGTAGCGGGACTACTCAAGAGACCCAGTACTTC. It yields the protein CASSLRGSGTTQETQYF.

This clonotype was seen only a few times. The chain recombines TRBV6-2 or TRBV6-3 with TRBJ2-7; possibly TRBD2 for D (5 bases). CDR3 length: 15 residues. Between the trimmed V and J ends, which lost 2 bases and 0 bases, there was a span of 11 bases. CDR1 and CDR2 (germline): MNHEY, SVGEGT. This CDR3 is CASSYVRGSSYEQYF. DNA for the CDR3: TGTGCCAGCAGTTACGTTCGGGGAAGCTCCTACGAGCAGTACTTC.

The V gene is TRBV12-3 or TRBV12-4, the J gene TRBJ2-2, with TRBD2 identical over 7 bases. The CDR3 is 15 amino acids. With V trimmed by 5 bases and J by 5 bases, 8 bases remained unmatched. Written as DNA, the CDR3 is TGTGCCAGCAGTCCCCAAGCGGGGAGAACCGGGGAGCTGTTTTTT. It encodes CASSPQAGRTGELFF.

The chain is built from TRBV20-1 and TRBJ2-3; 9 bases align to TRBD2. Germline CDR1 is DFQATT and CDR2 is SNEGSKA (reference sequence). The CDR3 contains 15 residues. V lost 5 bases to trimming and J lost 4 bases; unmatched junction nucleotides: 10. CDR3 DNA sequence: TGCAGTGCTCCCTCTGGCGGGAGGGCCGCAGATACGCAGTATTTT. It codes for CSAPSGGRAADTQYF.

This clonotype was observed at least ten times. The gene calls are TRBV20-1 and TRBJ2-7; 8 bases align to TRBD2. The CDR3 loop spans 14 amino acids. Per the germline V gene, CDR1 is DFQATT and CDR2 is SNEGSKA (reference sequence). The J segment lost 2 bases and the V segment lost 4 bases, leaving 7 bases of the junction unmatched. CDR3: CSAKASGYTYEQYF. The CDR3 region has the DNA TGCAGTGCTAAGGCTAGCGGGTATACCTACGAGCAGTACTTC.

The CDR3 bases are TGCGCCAGCTACCCTGGAGTCCCAGATACGCAGTATTTT. Amino acids: CASYPGVPDTQYF. This chain links TRBV5-1 with TRBJ2-3, with D unresolved. The CDR3 runs to 13 residues. CDR1 is SGHRS and CDR2 is YFSETQ in the germline V gene. The V and J ends lost 7 bases and 4 bases respectively, with 13 bases between them. The entire variable domain, with the rest obtained from reference TRBV5-1 and TRBJ2-3, is as follows: KAGVTQTPRYLIKTRGQQVTLSCSPISGHRSVSWYQQTPGQGLQFLFEYFSETQRNKGNFPGRFSGRQFSNSRSEMNVSTLELGDSALYLCASYPGVPDTQYFGPGTRLTVL.

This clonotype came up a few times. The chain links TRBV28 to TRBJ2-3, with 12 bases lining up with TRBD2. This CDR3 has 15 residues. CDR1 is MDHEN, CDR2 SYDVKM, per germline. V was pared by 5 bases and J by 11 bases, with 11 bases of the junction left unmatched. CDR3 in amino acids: CASSLPWTSGAKQYF. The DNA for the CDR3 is TGTGCCAGCAGTCTCCCTTGGACTAGCGGGGCCAAGCAGTATTTT. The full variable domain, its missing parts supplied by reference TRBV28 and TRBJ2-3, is DVKVTQSSRYLVKRTGEKVFLECVQDMDHENMFWYRQDPGLGLRLIYFSYDVKMKEKGDIPEGYSVSREKKERFSLILESASTNQTSMYLCASSLPWTSGAKQYFGPGTRLTVL.

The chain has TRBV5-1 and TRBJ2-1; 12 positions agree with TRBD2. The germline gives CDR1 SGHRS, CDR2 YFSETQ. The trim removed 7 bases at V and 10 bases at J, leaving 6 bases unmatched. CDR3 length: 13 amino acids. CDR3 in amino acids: CASGLAGRREQFF. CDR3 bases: TGCGCCAGCGGACTAGCGGGAAGGAGAGAGCAGTTCTTC.

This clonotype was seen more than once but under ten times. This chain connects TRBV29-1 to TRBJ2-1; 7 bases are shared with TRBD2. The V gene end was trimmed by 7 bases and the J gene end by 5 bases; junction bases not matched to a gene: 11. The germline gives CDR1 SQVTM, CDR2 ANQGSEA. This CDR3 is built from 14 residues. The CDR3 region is CSGGTGTTHNEQFF. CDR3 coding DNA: TGCAGCGGCGGAACCGGGACTACCCACAATGAGCAGTTCTTC.

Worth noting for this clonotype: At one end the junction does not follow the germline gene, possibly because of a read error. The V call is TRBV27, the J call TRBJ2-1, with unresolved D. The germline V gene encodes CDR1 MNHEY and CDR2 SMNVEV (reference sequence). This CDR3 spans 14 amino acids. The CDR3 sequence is CASSQRHPYNEQSF. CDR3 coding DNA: TGTGCCAGCAGTCAGCGCCACCCATACAATGAGCAGTCCTTC.

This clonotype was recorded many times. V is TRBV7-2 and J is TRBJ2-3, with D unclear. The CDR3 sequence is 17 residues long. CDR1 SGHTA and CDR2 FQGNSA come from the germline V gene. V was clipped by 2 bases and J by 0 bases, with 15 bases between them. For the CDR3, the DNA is TGTGCCAGCAGCTTAAGTGGACGGGTTTTGAGCACAGATACGCAGTATTTT. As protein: CASSLSGRVLSTDTQYF.

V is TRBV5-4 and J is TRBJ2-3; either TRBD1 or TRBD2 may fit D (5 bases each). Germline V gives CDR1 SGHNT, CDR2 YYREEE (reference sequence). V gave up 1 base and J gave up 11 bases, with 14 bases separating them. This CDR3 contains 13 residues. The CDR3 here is CASSLLGDREQYF. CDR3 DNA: TGTGCCAGCAGCTTGTTGGGGGATCGGGAGCAGTATTTT.

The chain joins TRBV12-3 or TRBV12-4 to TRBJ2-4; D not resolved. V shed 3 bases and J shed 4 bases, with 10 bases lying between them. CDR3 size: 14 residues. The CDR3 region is CASSFRPTKNIQYF. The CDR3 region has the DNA TGTGCCAGCAGTTTCCGCCCGACAAAAAACATTCAGTACTTC.

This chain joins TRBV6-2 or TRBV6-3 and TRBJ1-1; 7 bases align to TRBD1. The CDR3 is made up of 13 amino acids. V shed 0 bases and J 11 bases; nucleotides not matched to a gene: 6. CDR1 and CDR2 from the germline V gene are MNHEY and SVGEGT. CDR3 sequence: CASSYSGDRRAFF. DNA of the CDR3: TGTGCCAGCAGTTACTCGGGGGACAGAAGGGCTTTCTTT.

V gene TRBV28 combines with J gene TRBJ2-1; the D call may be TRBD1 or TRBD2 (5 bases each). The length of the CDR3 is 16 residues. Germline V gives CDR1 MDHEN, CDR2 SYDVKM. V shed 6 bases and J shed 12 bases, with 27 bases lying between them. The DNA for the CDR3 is TGTGCCAGCAGAATTGGGGGACCAGGTGGGGTTCAGAGGCAGTTCTTC. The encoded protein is CASRIGGPGGVQRQFF.

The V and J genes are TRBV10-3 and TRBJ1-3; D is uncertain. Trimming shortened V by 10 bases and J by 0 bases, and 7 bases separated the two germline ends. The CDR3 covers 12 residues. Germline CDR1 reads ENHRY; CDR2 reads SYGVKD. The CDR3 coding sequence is TGTGCCACCCAGAGCTCTGGAAACACCATATATTTT. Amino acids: CATQSSGNTIYF.

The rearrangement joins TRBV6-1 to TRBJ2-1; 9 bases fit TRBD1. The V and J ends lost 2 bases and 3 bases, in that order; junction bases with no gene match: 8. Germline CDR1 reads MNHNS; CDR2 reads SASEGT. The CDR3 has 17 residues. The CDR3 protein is CASSERGQGGYYNEQFF. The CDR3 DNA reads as TGTGCCAGCAGTGAAAGGGGACAGGGTGGATACTACAATGAGCAGTTCTTC.

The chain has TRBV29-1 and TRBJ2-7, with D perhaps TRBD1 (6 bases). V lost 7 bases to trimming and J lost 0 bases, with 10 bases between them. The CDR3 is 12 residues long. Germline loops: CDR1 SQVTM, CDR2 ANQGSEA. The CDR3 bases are TGCAGCGCGAGGACAGTCTCCTACGAGCAGTACTTC. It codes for CSARTVSYEQYF.